The T cell receptor (beta chain) under discussion was sequenced for a study of identical twins. Overall study results and limits: The degree of excess twin sharing was weaker in beta out-of-frame sequences. When twins shared out-of-frame alpha sequences, those sequences had excess low generation probability.

This clonotype was detected many times. Its antigen is unknown. Germline loops: CDR1 DFQATT, CDR2 SNEGSKA (reference sequence). The CDR3 runs 12 residues. V shed 6 bases and J 0 bases; nucleotides not matched to a gene: 2. Template switching (which added a universal primer site) was used, and cDNA carried unique molecular identifiers. MiXCR, applied by TCRdb to the 5' RACE reads, yields one record per CDR3 protein. Among 120,000 to 150,000 distinct CDR3 sequences listed, around 3.4% were seen once. All donors comprised healthy Caucasians. This sequence joins TRBV20-1 and TRBJ2-7; 7 bases map to TRBD2. The sequencing input was memory T cells sorted from blood. This TCR came from a man younger than 35 in good health. CDR3 bases: TGCAGTGCGGTAGCGGGCTCCTACGAGCAGTACTTC. This codes for CSAVAGSYEQYF.